This T cell receptor (beta chain) was obtained from a study of T cell responses to AZD1222 COVID-19 vaccine. The CDR3 covers 16 residues. Trimming took 3 bases from V and 1 from J; bases not matched to a gene: 3. CDR1 is SGDLS, CDR2 YYNGEE, per germline. Regarding this clone: Its antigen is not known.

The data were produced by immunoSEQ multiplex PCR, yet TCRdb's version contains in-frame clones alone and is incomplete. In the table there are 140,000 or so clones, around nine tenths of which are singletons. Study-level findings and limits: Per reports, nearly half of all spike-specific TCRs target regions that are unmutated in variants. Spike as a whole was targeted by vaccine-associated CD4 TCRs, dominant at 160-218 and 743-854. In a largely white British group with more females than males, clonal diversity was possibly underestimated.

The TCR was taken from an adult who received the AZD1222 COVID-19 vaccine. This chain uses TRBV9 with TRBJ2-3; 12 nucleotides match TRBD2. The sample was peripheral blood, taken 28 days after the second AZD1222 dose. DNA of the CDR3: TGTGCCAGCAGCGCAAGACTAGCGGGGGGCACAGATACGCAGTATTTT. Its translation: CASSARLAGGTDTQYF. The full variable domain, with the rest looked up from reference TRBV9 and TRBJ2-3, is DSGVTQTPKHLITATGQRVTLRCSPRSGDLSVYWYQQSLDQGLQFLIQYYNGEERAKGNILERFSAQQFPDLHSELNLSSLELGDSALYFCASSARLAGGTDTQYFGPGTRLTVL.